Presented here are 29 T cell receptor beta chains from one specimen sequenced in a study of blood T cell repertoires in COVID-19. Sequenced by immunoSEQ multiplex PCR; TCRdb stores in-frame clones only, minus some. The repertoire consists of roughly 200,000 clones, with roughly 88% occurring once and the leading ten covering roughly 7.2%. The sample consisted of peripheral blood. The receptors originated from a woman in her 40s with COVID-19, enrolled during active disease.

The chain has TRBV4-2 and TRBJ1-6; D ambiguous. The CDR3 totals 17 residues. Per germline, CDR1 LGHNA and CDR2 YNFKEQ. V was shortened by 0 bases and J by 7 bases, with 16 bases between the two germline ends. CDR3 protein: CASSQDKEAYLNSPLHF. The CDR3 DNA sequence: TGTGCCAGCAGCCAAGATAAGGAAGCGTATTTAAATTCACCCCTCCACTTT.

The rearrangement joins TRBV28 to TRBJ1-4; tentatively, D is TRBD1 (6 bases). The germline V gene has CDR1 MDHEN and CDR2 SYDVKM. The CDR3 consists of 14 residues. The V and J ends lost 1 base and 3 bases respectively, with 6 bases between them. The CDR3 nucleotides read TGTGCCAGCAGTTTATACAGGGCTAATGAAAAACTGTTTTTT. Translation: CASSLYRANEKLFF.

The CDR3 here is CASSSGVDPYNEQFF. DNA for the CDR3: TGCGCCAGCAGCTCCGGGGTAGACCCCTACAATGAGCAGTTCTTC. V is TRBV5-1 and J is TRBJ2-1, with D perhaps matching TRBD2 (5 bases). The CDR3 contains 15 residues. Germline values: CDR1 SGHRS, CDR2 YFSETQ. Trimming removed 3 bases at V and 2 bases at J, with 12 bases between.

In its sample, this clone was seen once. The chain carries TRBV6-5 and TRBJ2-1; possibly TRBD1 for D (5 bases). The V gene's germline CDR1 is MNHEY and CDR2 SVGAGI. This CDR3 region has 14 residues. V shed 11 bases and J shed 3 bases, with 17 bases lying between them. This chain's CDR3 is CALNKGRDYNEQFF. In DNA, the CDR3 is TGTGCCCTCAATAAAGGCAGGGACTACAATGAGCAGTTCTTC.

With respect to this clone: The sample has other DNA sequences that encode this CDR3 too. V gene TRBV9 combines with J gene TRBJ1-1, with TRBD1 as a possible D gene (6 bases). The V and J ends lost 0 bases and 4 bases respectively, with 7 bases between them. CDR3 length: 13 amino acids. Germline V lookup: CDR1 SGDLS, CDR2 YYNGEE. The CDR3 DNA sequence: TGTGCCAGCAGCGTAGTGGGGGCCACTGAAGCTTTCTTT. Translating gives CASSVVGATEAFF.

The chain joins TRBV2 to TRBJ1-6; 9 bases line up with TRBD1. The CDR3 has 13 amino acids. Per germline, CDR1 SNHLY and CDR2 FYNNEI. The junction had 1 base not matched to a gene; V was cut back by 8 bases and J by 5 bases. CDR3 residues: CASGQGNNSPLHF. The CDR3 DNA follows: TGTGCCAGCGGACAGGGGAATAATTCACCCCTCCACTTT.

The chain combines TRBV18 with TRBJ1-2, with D possibly being TRBD1 (5 bases). This CDR3 has 14 residues. Germline V gene sequence: CDR1 KGHSH, CDR2 LQKENI. Trimming took 3 bases from V and 8 from J, leaving 16 bases between them. Written as DNA, the CDR3 is TGTGCCAGCTCACCCCGGGTAGGGGAAGGAGGCTACACCTTC. Its protein product is CASSPRVGEGGYTF. The variable domain in full, completed from reference TRBV18 and TRBJ1-2, reads NAGVMQNPRHLVRRRGQEARLRCSPMKGHSHVYWYRQLPEEGLKFMVYLQKENIIDESGMPKERFSAEFPKEGPSILRIQQVVRGDSAAYFCASSPRVGEGGYTFGSGTRLTVV.

This rearrangement joins TRBV6-2 or TRBV6-3 to TRBJ1-2; no clear D gene. From germline, CDR1 is MNHEY and CDR2 SVGEGT. This CDR3 has 14 residues. The ends were cut back, 0 bases at V and 8 bases at J, with 13 bases in the middle. The CDR3 loop reads CASSYSDGLPGYTF. CDR3 coding DNA: TGTGCCAGCAGTTACTCAGATGGACTTCCCGGCTACACCTTC.

This chain joins TRBV2 and TRBJ1-1, with D tentatively TRBD1 (6 bases). The CDR3 loop spans 12 amino acids. CDR1 is SNHLY, CDR2 FYNNEI, per germline. Trimming stripped 5 bases from V and 6 bases from J, with 10 bases between. The CDR3 reads CASSRQVAEAFF. CDR3 coding DNA: TGTGCCAGCAGTAGACAGGTGGCTGAAGCTTTCTTT.

This clone was picked up a small number of times. This rearrangement joins TRBV21-1 to TRBJ1-4; the table calls TRBD1, which could not be checked here. TRBV21-1 has pseudogene status. The CDR3 covers 16 residues. The CDR3 region has the DNA TGTGCCAGCCAAACAGGGGGCGTCACAGTTGATGAAAAACTGTTTTTT. It codes for CASQTGGVTVDEKLFF.

V is TRBV27 and J is TRBJ1-1, with a tentative D call TRBD1 (6 bases). The CDR3 covers 15 residues. The ends were cut back, 2 bases at V and 8 bases at J, with 18 bases in the middle. Germline V lookup: CDR1 MNHEY, CDR2 SMNVEV (reference sequence). The CDR3 region has the DNA TGTGCCAGCAGTTTACTAGAGCCGCCAAGGGGGGAAGCTTTCTTT. Translating it yields CASSLLEPPRGEAFF.

Only a few counts were recorded for this clone. The CDR3 bases are TGTGCCAGCAGCTTCGGATTTGGCGGAAACAATGAGCAGTTCTTC. Translating it yields CASSFGFGGNNEQFF. The chain employs TRBV5-6 and TRBJ2-1; D gene ambiguous. Trimming shortened V by 2 bases and J by 5 bases, and 14 bases separated the two germline ends. CDR1 and CDR2 from the germline V gene are SGHDT and YYEEEE. CDR3 length: 15 residues.

This clone was recorded once. J is TRBJ1-2 and V is TRBV3-1 (or the pseudogene TRBV3-2), with a tentative D call TRBD1 (5 bases). V gave up 2 bases and J gave up 2 bases, with 15 bases separating them. The CDR3 is made up of 16 amino acids. Germline V gene lookup returns CDR1 LGHDT and CDR2 YNNKEL (reference sequence). The CDR3 loop is CASSQNAPGVNYGYTF. In DNA form, the CDR3 reads TGTGCCAGCAGCCAAAACGCCCCGGGGGTCAACTATGGCTACACCTTC.

The chain combines TRBV21-1 with TRBJ2-1; TRBD2 is the table's D call, not checked against the DNA. TRBV21-1 is listed as a pseudogene. The CDR3 extends over 17 amino acids. CDR3 loop: CASSKGAIAGGRGEQFF. Written as DNA, the CDR3 is TGTGCCAGCAGCAAGGGGGCTATAGCGGGAGGGAGGGGTGAGCAGTTCTTC.

The V gene is TRBV5-1, the J gene TRBJ2-2, with TRBD1 matching over 8 bases. The CDR3 sequence is 15 residues long. The germline V gene encodes CDR1 SGHRS and CDR2 YFSETQ. Unmatched junction bases numbered 3, after V lost 1 base and J lost 4 bases. In DNA form, the CDR3 reads TGCGCCAGCAGCTTGCAACAGGGGGGCACCGGGGAGCTGTTTTTT. Translating gives CASSLQQGGTGELFF.

The gene calls are TRBV6-5 and TRBJ1-4, with 9 bases fitting TRBD1. This CDR3 region has 13 residues. Germline trimming cut 6 bases from V and 10 bases from J; bases unmatched to any gene: 6. Per germline, CDR1 MNHEY and CDR2 SVGAGI. CDR3 in amino acids: CASSPPGQGKLFF. The CDR3, as DNA: TGTGCCAGCAGCCCCCCGGGACAGGGAAAACTGTTTTTT.

The gene calls are TRBV5-1 and TRBJ2-7, with a tentative D call TRBD1 (6 bases). The CDR3 has 18 residues. V was clipped by 0 bases and J by 3 bases, with 22 bases between them. Germline-derived CDR1 and CDR2 are SGHRS and YFSETQ. CDR3 DNA sequence: TGCGCCAGCAGCTTGGCCAGGACAGCCACAACTTCTGACTACGAGCAGTACTTC. Translated, it gives CASSLARTATTSDYEQYF.

This clone turned up a few times. The chain has TRBV7-8 and TRBJ2-3, with a possible D match to TRBD2 (6 bases). This CDR3 spans 16 amino acids. Germline assignment: CDR1 SGHVS and CDR2 FQNEAQ. V lost 5 bases and J lost 1, with 16 bases in between. The CDR3 DNA sequence: TGTGCCAGCAGCACGATGATGAAGCGGGGCACAGATACGCAGTATTTT. It codes for CASSTMMKRGTDTQYF.

In its sample, this clone was seen many times. The chain is built from TRBV28 and TRBJ2-2; the match to TRBD2 covers 14 bases. The V segment lost 4 bases and the J segment 6 bases; nucleotides outside the gene matches: 16. Germline-derived CDR1 and CDR2 are MDHEN and SYDVKM. The CDR3 length is 20 residues. Here the CDR3 DNA reads TGTGCCAGCAGTTCTTCCCTGGGACTAGCGGGAGAGGCGATTCCCGGGGAGCTGTTTTTT. Translated: CASSSSLGLAGEAIPGELFF.

The chain employs TRBV18 and TRBJ2-7; D unclear. The length of the CDR3 is 13 residues. Germline CDR1 KGHSH, CDR2 LQKENI. Between the trimmed V and J ends, which lost 3 bases and 4 bases, there was a span of 10 bases. Here the CDR3 DNA reads TGTGCCAGCTCACCGGGCCAGAAATACGAGCAGTACTTC. This encodes CASSPGQKYEQYF.

The V call is TRBV15, the J call TRBJ1-1; TRBD1 agrees at 8 bases. Germline CDR1 is LNHNV and CDR2 is YYDKDF (reference sequence). There are 14 residues in the CDR3. V shed 5 bases, J shed 5 bases, and the junction held 7 bases outside the gene matches. CDR3 sequence reads: CATSYVTGETEAFF. DNA of the CDR3: TGTGCCACCAGCTATGTGACAGGGGAGACTGAAGCTTTCTTT.

This chain uses TRBV9 with TRBJ2-7, with 8 bases aligning to TRBD1. V trimming: 0 bases; J trimming: 5 bases; junction bases outside the gene matches: 7. CDR3 length: 15 residues. The germline V gene encodes CDR1 SGDLS and CDR2 YYNGEE. CDR3 sequence: CASSVEAGGEHEQYF. CDR3 coding DNA: TGTGCCAGCAGCGTAGAGGCAGGGGGCGAGCACGAGCAGTACTTC.

Ten or more counts support this clone. The chain joins TRBV5-1 to TRBJ2-7, with D tentatively TRBD2 (6 bases). Trimming pared 0 bases from V and 7 bases from J, leaving 11 bases between. Looked up from germline, CDR1 is SGHRS and CDR2 is YFSETQ. The CDR3 is made up of 13 amino acids. Written as DNA, the CDR3 is TGCGCCAGCAGCTTGGGCGGGGCTGGGGAGCAGTACTTC. Translation gives CASSLGGAGEQYF.

V is TRBV4-1 and J is TRBJ1-2, with 12 bases that match TRBD1. J was trimmed by 8 bases and V by 5 bases; bases with no gene match: 9. Germline CDR1 is MGHRA and CDR2 is YSYEKL. CDR3 length: 15 amino acids. CDR3 DNA: TGCGCCAGCAGCGGTCCGGGACAGGGGGCCGGAGGCTACACCTTC. Its translation: CASSGPGQGAGGYTF.

The rearrangement links TRBV9 to TRBJ1-2, with TRBD1 matching over 7 bases. There are 14 residues in the CDR3. CDR1 is SGDLS, CDR2 YYNGEE, per germline. Trimming took 4 bases from V and 8 from J; bases not matched to a gene: 11. CDR3 coding DNA: TGTGCCAGCAGCCCCCGGGACAGTCCTGGGGGCTACACCTTC. Protein sequence: CASSPRDSPGGYTF.

The chain uses TRBV18 and TRBJ2-7; D is ambiguous. V lost 0 bases and J 13 bases, leaving 13 bases between the germline ends. The CDR3 sequence is 12 residues long. Per germline, CDR1 KGHSH and CDR2 LQKENI. The CDR3 is CASSPPWPLYYF. The CDR3 coding sequence is TGTGCCAGCTCACCACCTTGGCCCCTTTATTACTTC.

This clone was detected only once. V usage is TRBV29-1 and J usage is TRBJ1-2; D might be TRBD1 (6 bases). With 7 bases removed from V and 2 bases from J, the gap between germline ends came to 14 bases. Germline assignment: CDR1 SQVTM and CDR2 ANQGSEA. The CDR3 consists of 13 residues. The CDR3 loop is CSGMGAGNYGYTF. CDR3 sequence (DNA): TGCAGCGGGATGGGGGCAGGGAACTATGGCTACACCTTC.

This chain connects TRBV5-4 to TRBJ1-2; 9 positions agree with TRBD1. Looked up from germline, CDR1 is SGHNT and CDR2 is YYREEE (reference sequence). The CDR3 loop spans 15 amino acids. With 4 bases clipped from V and 3 bases from J, the junction kept 7 bases outside the gene matches. The CDR3 DNA reads TGTGCCAGCAGCAATAGACAGGGGGGGTACTATGGCTACACCTTC. It translates to CASSNRQGGYYGYTF.

The DNA of the CDR3 is TGTGCCAGCAGCTTAGGTGGGGGGGGGAATTCACCCCTCCACTTT. As protein: CASSLGGGGNSPLHF. J is TRBJ1-6 and V is TRBV7-2; a weak D match, TRBD1 (5 bases). V was pared by 1 base and J by 7 bases, with 11 bases between. The CDR3 totals 15 residues. CDR1 and CDR2 (germline): SGHTA, FQGNSA. Full variable domain (remainder filled in from reference TRBV7-2 and TRBJ1-6): GAGVSQSPSNKVTEKGKDVELRCDPISGHTALYWYRQSLGQGLEFLIYFQGNSAPDKSGLPSDRFSAERTGGSVSTLTIQRTQQEDSAVYLCASSLGGGGNSPLHFGNGTRLTVT.